This entry lists 16 T cell receptor beta chains sequenced from one sample in a study of blood T cell repertoires in COVID-19. Only in-frame clones appear in the TCRdb table, and some are missing; sequencing was by immunoSEQ multiplex PCR. The sample lists over 300,000 clones; more than 70% were seen once. The sequencing sample was made of peripheral blood. These receptors were collected from a young man who had recovered from COVID-19.

The chain is built from TRBV6-1 and TRBJ1-4; a possible D gene is TRBD1 (5 bases). CDR1 and CDR2 (germline): MNHNS, SASEGT. The CDR3 covers 15 residues. The V gene lost 2 bases and the J gene lost 7 bases, with 14 bases spanning the gap. The CDR3 DNA reads as TGTGCCAGCAGTGAATCTTGGGGGGTGGGTGAAAAACTGTTTTTT. Translating it yields CASSESWGVGEKLFF.

The chain joins TRBV27 to TRBJ2-5; TRBD1 aligns across 7 bases. Per germline, CDR1 MNHEY and CDR2 SMNVEV (reference sequence). This CDR3 region has 14 residues. The V segment lost 4 bases and the J segment 2 bases; nucleotides outside the gene matches: 4. CDR3 region: CASSYGRGQETQYF. DNA of the CDR3: TGTGCCAGCAGTTATGGCAGGGGGCAAGAGACCCAGTACTTC.

This clone has more than one count but fewer than ten. Other DNA sequences of this sample code for an identical CDR3. V usage is TRBV4-1 and J usage is TRBJ2-7, with 7 bases that match TRBD1. Germline assignment: CDR1 MGHRA and CDR2 YSYEKL. The CDR3 runs to 14 residues. V shed 0 bases, J shed 4 bases, and the junction held 3 bases outside the gene matches. The CDR3 sequence is CASSQEGRGYEQYF. The CDR3 coding sequence is TGCGCCAGCAGCCAAGAGGGCAGGGGGTACGAGCAGTACTTC.

The chain joins TRBV5-1 to TRBJ2-3; maybe TRBD1 (7 bases). The germline V gene encodes CDR1 SGHRS and CDR2 YFSETQ. The CDR3 is made up of 17 amino acids. Trimming took off 0 bases at V and 3 bases at J, with 17 bases between the two ends. CDR3 sequence (DNA): TGCGCCAGCAGCTTGGGAGCGGACTACAGGGGTACAGATACGCAGTATTTT. It codes for CASSLGADYRGTDTQYF.

As regards this clone: The same CDR3 is also encoded by other DNA sequences in this sample. V is TRBV19 and J is TRBJ2-7; D unresolved. Germline-derived CDR1 and CDR2 are LNHDA and SQIVND (reference sequence). The CDR3 has 13 residues. Trimming took off 1 base at V and 0 bases at J, with 4 bases between the two ends. The CDR3 DNA reads TGTGCCAGTAGTATAGGACACTCCTACGAGCAGTACTTC. Protein product: CASSIGHSYEQYF.

The chain employs TRBV6-1 and TRBJ1-1, with no clear D. This CDR3 spans 12 amino acids. Trimming cost V 2 bases and J 7 bases, with 8 bases left between them. CDR1 is MNHNS, CDR2 SASEGT, per germline. The CDR3 is CASSEPPDEAFF. Written as DNA, the CDR3 is TGTGCCAGCAGTGAACCGCCAGATGAAGCTTTCTTT.

The chain links TRBV2 to TRBJ1-2, with 7 bases fitting TRBD1. This CDR3 is 14 amino acids long. CDR1 is SNHLY, CDR2 FYNNEI, per germline. V lost 6 bases to trimming and J lost 8 bases; unmatched junction nucleotides: 12. CDR3 residues: CASRPITGDEGYTF. The DNA of the CDR3 is TGTGCCAGCAGGCCCATAACAGGGGATGAAGGCTACACCTTC. Combining the CDR3 with reference TRBV2 and TRBJ1-2 gives the whole variable domain EPEVTQTPSHQVTQMGQEVILRCVPISNHLYFYWYRQILGQKVEFLVSFYNNEISEKSEIFDDQFSVERPDGSNFTLKIRSTKLEDSAMYFCASRPITGDEGYTFGSGTRLTVV.

The V and J genes are TRBV4-1 and TRBJ2-5; D is perhaps TRBD2 (6 bases). Germline lookup yields CDR1 MGHRA and CDR2 YSYEKL. The germline V and J ends were trimmed by 1 base and 9 bases, with 12 bases remaining between them. The CDR3 runs to 13 residues. CDR3 in DNA: TGCGCCAGCAGCCAAGCCCTACCGGGGGCCCAGTACTTC. Translated: CASSQALPGAQYF.

The genes are TRBV6-2 or TRBV6-3 and TRBJ1-2; 7 bases map to TRBD1. Germline values: CDR1 MNHEY, CDR2 SVGEGT. The CDR3 covers 17 residues. The V segment lost 4 bases and the J segment 8 bases; nucleotides outside the gene matches: 19. The CDR3 DNA is TGTGCCAGCAGTTCCAAATTTACAGGGGCATCATCTAAGGGCTACACCTTC. It specifies CASSSKFTGASSKGYTF.

The chain is built from TRBV7-8 and TRBJ1-1; D possibly corresponds to TRBD1 (5 bases). Trimming removed 5 bases at V and 1 base at J, with 17 bases between. In germline, CDR1 is SGHVS, CDR2 FQNEAQ. The CDR3 totals 16 residues. The CDR3 region has the DNA TGTGCCAGCAGCCCCCAGGGTCGGCATGCGAACACTGAAGCTTTCTTT. Its protein product is CASSPQGRHANTEAFF. The complete variable domain, with remaining parts taken from reference TRBV7-8 and TRBJ1-1, reads GAGVSQSPRYKVAKRGQDVALRCDPISGHVSLFWYQQALGQGPEFLTYFQNEAQLDKSGLPSDRFFAERPEGSVSTLKIQRTQQEDSAVYLCASSPQGRHANTEAFFGQGTRLTVV.

The chain is built from TRBV4-3 and TRBJ1-5; D is ambiguous. Germline V gene data show CDR1 as LGHNA and CDR2 as YSLEER. CDR3 length: 15 residues. The ends were cut back, 0 bases at V and 1 base at J, with 7 bases in the middle. The CDR3 sequence is CASSQESESNQPQHF. As DNA, the CDR3 is TGCGCCAGCAGCCAAGAGTCGGAGAGCAATCAGCCCCAGCATTTT.

The chain joins TRBV9 to TRBJ2-1; 10 bases align to TRBD1. Germline lookup yields CDR1 SGDLS and CDR2 YYNGEE. This CDR3 region has 15 residues. Unmatched junction bases numbered 1, after V lost 0 bases and J lost 4 bases. CDR3 nucleotide sequence: TGTGCCAGCAGCGTAGGGACAGGGGGGTACAATGAGCAGTTCTTC. Protein: CASSVGTGGYNEQFF. The whole variable domain, filled in from reference TRBV9 and TRBJ2-1, reads DSGVTQTPKHLITATGQRVTLRCSPRSGDLSVYWYQQSLDQGLQFLIQYYNGEERAKGNILERFSAQQFPDLHSELNLSSLELGDSALYFCASSVGTGGYNEQFFGPGTRLTVL.

V and J are TRBV7-9 and TRBJ2-7; D possibly corresponds to TRBD1 (5 bases). The CDR3 loop spans 14 amino acids. V lost 2 bases and J 0 bases, leaving 8 bases between the germline ends. Looked up from germline, CDR1 is SEHNR and CDR2 is FQNEAQ (reference sequence). The CDR3 region is CASSLSQGSYEQYF. In DNA form, the CDR3 reads TGTGCCAGCAGCTTATCGCAGGGCTCCTACGAGCAGTACTTC.

This clone was seen once. This chain links TRBV5-1 with TRBJ1-4; 8 bases agree with TRBD1. From germline, CDR1 is SGHRS and CDR2 YFSETQ. This CDR3 is built from 17 residues. The J segment lost 5 bases and the V segment lost 1 base, leaving 10 bases of the junction unmatched. CDR3 bases: TGCGCCAGCAGCTTGCGCCCGGCGGGGACAGGAAATGAAAAACTGTTTTTT. Translation gives CASSLRPAGTGNEKLFF. Supplemented by reference TRBV5-1 and TRBJ1-4, the full variable domain reads KAGVTQTPRYLIKTRGQQVTLSCSPISGHRSVSWYQQTPGQGLQFLFEYFSETQRNKGNFPGRFSGRQFSNSRSEMNVSTLELGDSALYLCASSLRPAGTGNEKLFFGSGTQLSVL.

The J gene is TRBJ1-2, the V gene TRBV12-5; D is perhaps TRBD1 (5 bases). V shed 0 bases and J shed 4 bases, with 12 bases lying between them. The CDR3 sequence is 15 residues long. Germline V gives CDR1 LGHNT, CDR2 FRNRAP. CDR3 sequence reads: CASGLVGQGVYGYTF. CDR3 nucleotides: TGTGCTAGTGGTTTGGTAGGTCAGGGCGTCTATGGCTACACCTTC.

This chain connects TRBV5-5 to TRBJ1-4, with a tentative D call TRBD1 (6 bases). Germline CDR1 and CDR2: SGHKS and YYEKEE (reference sequence). The V and J ends lost 4 bases and 7 bases respectively, with 14 bases between them. The CDR3 covers 14 residues. CDR3: CASSPGQLLEKLFF. The CDR3 DNA reads TGTGCCAGCAGCCCGGGACAACTTCTTGAAAAACTGTTTTTT. The full variable domain, rest sourced from reference TRBV5-5 and TRBJ1-4, is DAGVTQSPTHLIKTRGQQVTLRCSPISGHKSVSWYQQVLGQGPQFIFQYYEKEERGRGNFPDRFSARQFPNYSSELNVNALLLGDSALYLCASSPGQLLEKLFFGSGTQLSVL.